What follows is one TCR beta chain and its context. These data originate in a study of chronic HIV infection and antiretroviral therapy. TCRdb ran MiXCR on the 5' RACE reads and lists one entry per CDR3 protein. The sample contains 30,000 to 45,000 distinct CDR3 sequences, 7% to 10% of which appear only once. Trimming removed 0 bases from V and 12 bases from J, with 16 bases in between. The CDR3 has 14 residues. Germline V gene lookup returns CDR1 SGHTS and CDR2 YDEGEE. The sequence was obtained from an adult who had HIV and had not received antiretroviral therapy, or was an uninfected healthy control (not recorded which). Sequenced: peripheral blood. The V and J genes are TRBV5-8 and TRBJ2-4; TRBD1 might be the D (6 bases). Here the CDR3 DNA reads TGTGCCAGCAGCTTGGCTCAGGGGCGAATTCCTCAGTACTTC. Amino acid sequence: CASSLAQGRIPQYF.